A single sample is the source of the 21 T cell receptor beta chains below, sequenced in a study of PD-L1 blockade in urothelial cancer. The data were produced by immunoSEQ multiplex PCR, yet TCRdb's version contains in-frame clones alone and is incomplete. The sample lists about 24,000 clones, 70% to 90% seen once, with 2.5% to 3.5% in the top ten. Sequencing used PBMCs, obtained around atezolizumab (anti-PD-L1) treatment. The origin of the receptors is a man aged 50 to 60 with urothelial cancer.

This chain links TRBV19 with TRBJ1-2; 9 bases fit TRBD1. Trimming removed 8 bases from V and 5 bases from J; junction bases left unmatched: 9. This CDR3 region has 14 residues. Germline V lookup: CDR1 LNHDA, CDR2 SQIVND (reference sequence). The CDR3 region has the DNA TGTGCCAGTTCTGCCTCGACAGGGGGTTATGGCTACACCTTC. Amino acids: CASSASTGGYGYTF.

The chain carries TRBV15 and TRBJ2-1; maybe TRBD1 (6 bases). This CDR3 is 13 amino acids long. Trimming cost V 0 bases and J 9 bases, with 9 bases left between them. Germline lookup yields CDR1 LNHNV and CDR2 YYDKDF (reference sequence). In DNA, the CDR3 is TGTGCCACCAGCAGAGACACAGGGTTTGAGCAGTTCTTC. It specifies CATSRDTGFEQFF.

The chain recombines TRBV7-9 with TRBJ2-1; 8 bases agree with TRBD2. Germline V gene data show CDR1 as SEHNR and CDR2 as FQNEAQ (reference sequence). This CDR3 region has 16 residues. The V segment lost 4 bases and the J segment 4 bases; nucleotides outside the gene matches: 9. The CDR3 loop reads CASSSYSGTGYNEQFF. The CDR3 DNA sequence: TGTGCCAGCAGCTCTTATAGCGGGACGGGGTACAATGAGCAGTTCTTC.

The chain employs TRBV28 and TRBJ2-5; D possibly corresponds to TRBD2 (5 bases). V lost 5 bases and J lost 4, with 20 bases in between. Germline loops: CDR1 MDHEN, CDR2 SYDVKM. The CDR3 consists of 16 residues. In DNA form, the CDR3 reads TGTGCCAGCAGTCCCTTGGAGGTAGCGAATTTAGAGACCCAGTACTTC. Translated: CASSPLEVANLETQYF.

Here the CDR3 DNA reads TGCGCCAGCAGCCGAAGCCGAGAGGCCACCTCCTACGAGCAGTACTTC. Translating it yields CASSRSREATSYEQYF. The gene calls are TRBV4-1 and TRBJ2-7; no firm D call. Between the trimmed V and J ends, which lost 4 bases and 0 bases, there was a span of 16 bases. From germline, CDR1 is MGHRA and CDR2 YSYEKL. The CDR3 spans 16 residues.

The V call is TRBV4-3, the J call TRBJ2-7; tentatively, D is TRBD1 (6 bases). The CDR3 runs 14 residues. The V gene lost 1 base and the J gene lost 2 bases, with 9 bases spanning the gap. Germline CDR1 LGHNA, CDR2 YSLEER. The CDR3 DNA is TGCGCCAGCAGCCAAGCAAGGGGGACCTACGAGCAGTACTTC. Protein product: CASSQARGTYEQYF.

The chain has TRBV28 and TRBJ2-7, with 13 bases fitting TRBD2. The CDR3 is made up of 17 amino acids. CDR1 and CDR2 from the germline V gene are MDHEN and SYDVKM. After removal of 5 bases from V and 6 bases from J, the junction contained 13 bases not matched to a gene. This chain's CDR3 is CASSPRLAGGSRSEQYF. In nucleotides, the CDR3 is TGTGCCAGCAGTCCAAGACTAGCGGGAGGCTCGAGATCCGAGCAGTACTTC.

CDR3 in amino acids: CASSLGQESTDTQYF. The CDR3 DNA reads as TGTGCCAGCAGCTTAGGACAGGAGAGCACAGATACGCAGTATTTT. The chain combines TRBV11-3 with TRBJ2-3; D might be TRBD1 (6 bases). The CDR3 consists of 15 residues. Between the trimmed V and J ends, which lost 1 base and 0 bases, there was a span of 8 bases. Germline assignment: CDR1 SGHNT and CDR2 YENEEA.

The CDR3, as DNA: TGTGCCAGTAGAGATGGACAGGGGCGAAACAAACTGTTTTTT. Translating it yields CASRDGQGRNKLFF. The chain is built from TRBV19 and TRBJ1-4; 9 nucleotides align to TRBD1. Germline V gives CDR1 LNHDA, CDR2 SQIVND (reference sequence). The length of the CDR3 is 14 residues. With 6 bases clipped from V and 11 bases from J, the junction kept 10 bases outside the gene matches. Based on the CDR3 plus reference TRBV19 and TRBJ1-4, the full variable domain is DGGITQSPKYLFRKEGQNVTLSCEQNLNHDAMYWYRQDPGQGLRLIYYSQIVNDFQKGDIAEGYSVSREKKESFPLTVTSAQKNPTAFYLCASRDGQGRNKLFFGSGTQLSVL.

CDR3 DNA sequence: TGTGCCAGTAGTACCCGGGGAGCAAACTATGGCTACACCTTC. Translation gives CASSTRGANYGYTF. The chain carries TRBV19 and TRBJ1-2; no reliable D call. This CDR3 spans 14 amino acids. From germline, CDR1 is LNHDA and CDR2 SQIVND (reference sequence). Trimming left V 4 bases short and J 2 bases short, with 11 bases between.

The chain is built from TRBV6-6 and TRBJ2-7; 13 bases map to TRBD2. The germline V gene encodes CDR1 MNHNY and CDR2 SVGAGI (reference sequence). The V segment lost 7 bases and the J segment 2 bases; nucleotides outside the gene matches: 5. The CDR3 totals 15 residues. The CDR3 bases are TGTGCCAGCATTGGGACTAGCGGGGTAGCCTACGAGCAGTACTTC. Encoded protein: CASIGTSGVAYEQYF.

The chain links TRBV5-6 to TRBJ2-5; 10 nucleotides match TRBD2. J lost 12 bases, V lost 4 bases, and 21 bases had no gene match. CDR1 is SGHDT, CDR2 YYEEEE, per germline. The CDR3 spans 17 residues. CDR3 amino acids: CASSKQGPPGAGGPEYF. Here the CDR3 DNA reads TGTGCCAGCAGCAAACAGGGGCCGCCGGGAGCGGGAGGGCCGGAGTACTTC.

The chain couples TRBV21-1 to TRBJ2-3; TRBD2 is the table's D call and was not checked against the DNA. TRBV21-1 is a pseudogene. The CDR3 consists of 16 residues. CDR3 sequence: CASSKGLADITDTQYF. The CDR3 nucleotides read TGTGCCAGCAGCAAGGGACTAGCGGACATAACAGATACGCAGTATTTT.

The CDR3 nucleotides read TGTGCCAGCAGCTTCGGCGGGACAGGGAATGAGCAGTTCTTC. Its translation: CASSFGGTGNEQFF. The V call is TRBV7-3, the J call TRBJ2-1; 9 bases are a match to TRBD1. CDR1 is SGHTA and CDR2 is FQGTGA in the germline V gene. The J segment lost 7 bases and the V segment lost 3 bases, leaving 4 bases of the junction unmatched. The CDR3 loop spans 14 amino acids. Looking up the rest from reference TRBV7-3 and TRBJ2-1 gives the full variable domain: GAGVSQTPSNKVTEKGKYVELRCDPISGHTALYWYRQSLGQGPEFLIYFQGTGAADDSGLPNDRFFAVRPEGSVSTLKIQRTERGDSAVYLCASSFGGTGNEQFFGPGTRLTVL.

This sequence joins TRBV6-4 and TRBJ2-2; D remains ambiguous. The length of the CDR3 is 14 residues. V was pared by 6 bases and J by 6 bases, with 14 bases between. Germline V gene sequence: CDR1 MRHNA, CDR2 SNTAGT. CDR3 residues: CASSSEEFAGELFF. CDR3 DNA: TGTGCCAGCAGCTCAGAGGAGTTTGCCGGGGAGCTGTTTTTT.

This clone was counted only a few times. The V and J genes are TRBV7-9 and TRBJ1-4; D is possibly TRBD1 (6 bases). Trimming cost V 1 base and J 4 bases, with 16 bases left between them. Germline V gene sequence: CDR1 SEHNR, CDR2 FQNEAQ (reference sequence). The CDR3 covers 17 residues. The CDR3 here is CASSLGGAGADNEKLFF. The CDR3 region has the DNA TGTGCCAGCAGCTTAGGCGGGGCGGGGGCTGATAATGAAAAACTGTTTTTT.

The V gene is TRBV30, the J gene TRBJ1-5, with TRBD1 identical over 9 bases. Trimming removed 2 bases from V and 6 bases from J; junction bases left unmatched: 8. The CDR3 runs 15 residues. From germline, CDR1 is GTSNPN and CDR2 SVGIG (reference sequence). CDR3: CAWSMGQGFGQPQHF. In DNA form, the CDR3 reads TGTGCCTGGAGTATGGGACAGGGATTTGGTCAGCCCCAGCATTTT. The full variable domain, in which reference TRBV30 and TRBJ1-5 provide the parts outside the CDR3, is SQTIHQWPATLVQPVGSPLSLECTVEGTSNPNLYWYRQAAGRGLQLLFYSVGIGQISSEVPQNLSASRPQDRQFILSSKKLLLSDSGFYLCAWSMGQGFGQPQHFGDGTRLSIL.

This clone was counted between two and nine times. This chain connects TRBV19 to TRBJ1-1; weak D call: TRBD1 (5 bases). Germline values: CDR1 LNHDA, CDR2 SQIVND (reference sequence). Trimming took 6 bases from V and 1 from J, leaving 9 bases between them. The CDR3 has 13 residues. The CDR3 bases are TGTGCCAGTAGCCGACAGCCGAACACTGAAGCTTTCTTT. As protein: CASSRQPNTEAFF.

The gene calls are TRBV19 and TRBJ2-5, with D hard to call. This CDR3 spans 11 amino acids. The V end lost 4 bases, the J end lost 5 bases, and 5 bases lay between the germline ends. CDR1 LNHDA and CDR2 SQIVND come from the germline V gene (reference sequence). The DNA of the CDR3 is TGTGCCAGTAGTAACGGGGAGACCCAGTACTTC. It is translated as CASSNGETQYF.

This clone has more than one count but fewer than ten. The chain links TRBV4-2 to TRBJ2-5, with no clear D. With 4 bases removed from V and 0 bases from J, the gap between germline ends came to 9 bases. Germline CDR1 and CDR2: LGHNA and YNFKEQ. CDR3 length: 14 residues. As DNA, the CDR3 is TGTGCCAGCAGCCCACTACTGTACCAAGAGACCCAGTACTTC. Translation gives CASSPLLYQETQYF.

The table lists this clone with a few counts. J is TRBJ1-2 and V is TRBV9, with TRBD1 identical over 7 bases. V was pared by 1 base and J by 5 bases, with 5 bases of the junction left unmatched. This CDR3 is built from 14 residues. CDR1 and CDR2 (germline): SGDLS, YYNGEE. DNA of the CDR3: TGTGCCAGCAGCGTAAGCTCAGGGGGGTATGGCTACACCTTC. Amino acid sequence: CASSVSSGGYGYTF.